One sample yielded the 18 T cell receptor beta chains listed below, sequenced in a study of T-cell memory formation after mild COVID-19. TCRdb recomputed calls from the 5' RACE reads with MiXCR, one row per CDR3 protein. Here the sample spans a few hundred thousand distinct CDR3 sequences, roughly 23% being singletons. What was sequenced was PBMCs or a T cell subset sorted from them (not recorded which). The receptors were sampled from an adult woman who had mild COVID-19 (a few samples of this study predate the infection). Cell type and time point are not known.

This clonotype was counted many times. The J gene is TRBJ2-1, the V gene TRBV5-4; D gene uncertain. Germline-derived CDR1 and CDR2 are SGHNT and YYREEE (reference sequence). This CDR3 has 12 residues. Trimming took off 2 bases at V and 3 bases at J, with 3 bases between the two ends. The CDR3 region has the DNA TGTGCCAGCAGCTTTCACTACAATGAGCAGTTCTTC. This translates into CASSFHYNEQFF.

This clonotype has just a few counts. The chain couples TRBV6-2 or TRBV6-3 to TRBJ2-1; 7 bases agree with TRBD1. Germline lookup yields CDR1 MNHEY and CDR2 SVGEGT. With 4 bases clipped from V and 2 bases from J, the junction kept 8 bases outside the gene matches. The CDR3 covers 16 residues. In DNA form, the CDR3 reads TGTGCCAGCAGTTTTGGGGCACAGGGGACCTACAATGAGCAGTTCTTC. Translation: CASSFGAQGTYNEQFF.

This clonotype has a handful of counts. This chain uses TRBV12-3 or TRBV12-4 with TRBJ1-1; weak D call: TRBD1 (5 bases). The V and J ends lost 8 bases and 5 bases respectively, with 18 bases between them. The CDR3 covers 14 residues. CDR3 region: CASGGRIGRTEAFF. CDR3 sequence (DNA): TGTGCCAGCGGGGGACGGATCGGGCGGACTGAAGCTTTCTTT.

This clonotype has a handful of counts. The chain couples TRBV2 to TRBJ1-5; TRBD1 aligns across 7 bases. CDR1 is SNHLY, CDR2 FYNNEI, per germline. J lost 6 bases, V lost 6 bases, and 17 bases had no gene match. CDR3 size: 17 residues. CDR3: CASRGPILTGRVQPQHF. In DNA, the CDR3 is TGTGCCAGCAGAGGACCGATTTTGACAGGGAGGGTTCAGCCCCAGCATTTT.

The chain recombines TRBV15 with TRBJ1-1, with TRBD1 matching 11 bases. This CDR3 is 14 amino acids long. Trimming at V came to 5 bases and at J to 9 bases, leaving 8 bases not matched to a gene. The germline CDR1 and CDR2 sequences are LNHNV and YYDKDF (reference sequence). The CDR3 spells CATSLGQGVGKAFF. The CDR3 nucleotides are TGTGCCACCAGCCTGGGACAGGGGGTTGGGAAAGCTTTCTTT.

The chain recombines TRBV6-5 with TRBJ1-2; D uncertain. CDR1 and CDR2 (germline): MNHEY, SVGAGI. CDR3 size: 16 residues. V dropped 0 bases and J dropped 2 bases, with 13 bases sitting between them. In DNA, the CDR3 is TGTGCCAGCAGTTACTCGGCCAGTAGGCCAAACTATGGCTACACCTTC. It is translated as CASSYSASRPNYGYTF.

The rearrangement joins TRBV5-1 to TRBJ2-1; 9 positions match TRBD2. CDR1 and CDR2 from the germline V gene are SGHRS and YFSETQ. V lost 0 bases to trimming and J lost 8 bases; unmatched junction nucleotides: 3. CDR3 length: 14 amino acids. The CDR3 here is CASSLGLAVYEQFF. DNA for the CDR3: TGCGCCAGCAGCTTGGGACTAGCGGTCTATGAGCAGTTCTTC.

The chain carries TRBV5-5 and TRBJ2-7, with no clear D. This CDR3 comprises 14 residues. Germline lookup yields CDR1 SGHKS and CDR2 YYEKEE (reference sequence). The germline V and J ends were trimmed by 4 bases and 2 bases, with 13 bases remaining between them. This CDR3 reads CASSPWLSAYEQYF. CDR3 sequence (DNA): TGTGCCAGCAGCCCGTGGTTATCGGCCTACGAGCAGTACTTC.

This chain joins TRBV7-9 and TRBJ2-1; 7 bases align to TRBD1. CDR1 SEHNR and CDR2 FQNEAQ come from the germline V gene (reference sequence). The CDR3 consists of 13 residues. With V trimmed by 4 bases and J by 8 bases, 5 bases remained unmatched. The CDR3 sequence: CASSSQGKDEQFF. DNA for the CDR3: TGTGCCAGCAGCTCACAGGGGAAGGATGAGCAGTTCTTC.

This chain connects TRBV18 to TRBJ2-7; D call uncertain. Trimming took 5 bases from V and 3 from J, leaving 8 bases between them. The CDR3 runs to 12 residues. In germline, CDR1 is KGHSH, CDR2 LQKENI. CDR3 bases: TGTGCCAGCTCAGCTTCAGTCTACGAGCAGTACTTC. This codes for CASSASVYEQYF.

The chain links TRBV12-3 or TRBV12-4 to TRBJ1-1; weak D call: TRBD1 (5 bases). V lost 7 bases and J lost 10, with 13 bases in between. The CDR3 runs to 11 residues. The CDR3 here is CASNKNGGAFF. CDR3 coding DNA: TGTGCCAGCAACAAGAATGGGGGAGCTTTCTTT.

V gene TRBV5-1 combines with J gene TRBJ2-3, with TRBD2 matching 9 bases. J gave up 6 bases and V 4 bases, and 6 bases lay outside the gene matches. Germline values: CDR1 SGHRS, CDR2 YFSETQ. CDR3 size: 14 residues. In nucleotides, the CDR3 is TGCGCCAGCAGCGGTAGCGGGGGCATTGATACGCAGTATTTT. Translation: CASSGSGGIDTQYF.

This chain links TRBV4-2 with TRBJ2-1; 9 nucleotides match TRBD2. Germline V gene data show CDR1 as LGHNA and CDR2 as YNFKEQ. CDR3 length: 16 residues. The V gene end was trimmed by 1 base and the J gene end by 9 bases; junction bases not matched to a gene: 10. The CDR3 coding sequence is TGTGCCAGCAGCCAAGCCCCTCGCGGGGGGGCCGTTGAGCAGTTCTTC. Encoded protein: CASSQAPRGGAVEQFF.

This sequence joins TRBV6-6 and TRBJ2-5; a possible D gene is TRBD2 (6 bases). The CDR3 contains 11 residues. Trimming took off 10 bases at V and 5 bases at J, with 11 bases between the two ends. Germline values: CDR1 MNHNY, CDR2 SVGAGI (reference sequence). As DNA, the CDR3 is TGTGCCACCGGGACTGGGGAGACCCAGTACTTC. Protein: CATGTGETQYF.

This clonotype was seen a handful of times. The V gene is TRBV5-1, the J gene TRBJ1-5; unclear D gene. The CDR3 has 13 amino acids. Germline values: CDR1 SGHRS, CDR2 YFSETQ. Trimming stripped 4 bases from V and 6 bases from J, with 11 bases between. The CDR3 protein is CASSQTPGQPQHF. The CDR3 DNA follows: TGCGCCAGCAGCCAAACCCCTGGTCAGCCCCAGCATTTT.

The CDR3 is CASSSGLVTDTQYF. For the CDR3, the DNA is TGTGCCAGCAGCTCGGGACTGGTTACAGATACGCAGTATTTT. J is TRBJ2-3 and V is TRBV7-3, with D possibly being TRBD2 (6 bases). Trimming stripped 4 bases from V and 3 bases from J, with 11 bases between. The CDR3 contains 14 residues. The germline V gene encodes CDR1 SGHTA and CDR2 FQGTGA.

The chain couples TRBV9 to TRBJ2-3; 9 bases are shared with TRBD2. This CDR3 is 13 amino acids long. Losses at the gene ends were 5 bases for V and 5 bases for J; bases not matched to a gene: 3. The germline V gene has CDR1 SGDLS and CDR2 YYNGEE. The CDR3 DNA is TGTGCCAGCAGGGGACTAGCAGGAGATACGCAGTATTTT. Encoded protein: CASRGLAGDTQYF.

This clonotype showed up just a few times. This chain links TRBV12-3 or TRBV12-4 with TRBJ2-3; 10 positions match TRBD2. The CDR3 loop spans 16 amino acids. The V and J ends lost 5 bases and 2 bases, in that order; junction bases with no gene match: 7. The CDR3 spells CASSITGTSVTDTQYF. The CDR3 bases are TGTGCCAGCAGTATAACCGGGACTAGCGTCACAGATACGCAGTATTTT.